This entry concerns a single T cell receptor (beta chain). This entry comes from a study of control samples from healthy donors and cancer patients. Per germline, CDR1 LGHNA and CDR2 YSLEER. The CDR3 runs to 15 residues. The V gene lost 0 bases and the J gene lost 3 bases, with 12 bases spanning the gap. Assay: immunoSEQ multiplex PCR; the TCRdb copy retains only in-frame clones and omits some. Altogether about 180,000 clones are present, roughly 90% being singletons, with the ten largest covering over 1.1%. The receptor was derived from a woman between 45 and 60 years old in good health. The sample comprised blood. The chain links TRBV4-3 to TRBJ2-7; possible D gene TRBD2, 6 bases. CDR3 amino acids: CASSQDRETHYEQYF. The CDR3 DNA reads TGCGCCAGCAGCCAAGATCGGGAGACCCACTACGAGCAGTACTTC.